Here is one T cell receptor (beta chain) with its context. Its antigen is undetermined. The data belong to a study of siplizumab effects on memory and regulatory T cells. Overall study findings and caveats: It was not possible to assign a naive or memory phenotype to roughly 80-97% of proliferating CD4+ or CD8+ clones. Naive T cells appeared more varied than memory cells and looked like key alloresponse contributors. Siplizumab, the agent tested, significantly reduced alloreactive sequences traceable to unstimulated CD4+ memory cells.

Assays covered around 10^5 TCR templates per sample. Libraries were prepared by immunoSEQ multiplex PCR; TCRdb keeps only in-frame clonotypes and omits some of them. The repertoire consists of 85,000 to 130,000 clones, with 93% occurring once and the leading ten covering roughly 0.62%. The origin of this receptor is a human donor in good health. Sequencing used Tregs sorted from blood.

The CDR3 DNA is TGTGCCAGCAGTCAGGGTGGGGGACCAAACGAGCAGTACTTC. It encodes CASSQGGGPNEQYF. The rearrangement links TRBV6-6 to TRBJ2-5; D tentatively reads TRBD1 or TRBD2 (5 bases each). The J call is uncertain, as TRBJ2-7 better fits the DNA end. The germline V gene encodes CDR1 MNHNY and CDR2 SVGAGI (reference sequence). This CDR3 contains 14 residues.